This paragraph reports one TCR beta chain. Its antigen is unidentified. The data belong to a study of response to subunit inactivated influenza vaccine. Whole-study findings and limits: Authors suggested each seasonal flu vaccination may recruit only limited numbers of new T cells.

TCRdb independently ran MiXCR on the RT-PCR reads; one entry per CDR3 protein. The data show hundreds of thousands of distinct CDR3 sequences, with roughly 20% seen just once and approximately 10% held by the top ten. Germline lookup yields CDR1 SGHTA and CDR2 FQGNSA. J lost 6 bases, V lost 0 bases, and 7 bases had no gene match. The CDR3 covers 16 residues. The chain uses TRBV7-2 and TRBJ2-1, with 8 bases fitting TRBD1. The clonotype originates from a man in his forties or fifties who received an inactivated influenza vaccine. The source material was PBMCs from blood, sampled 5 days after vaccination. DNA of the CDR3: TGTGCCAGCAGCTTAGCGTCGGCAGGGGGCCTCAATGAGCAGTTCTTC. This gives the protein CASSLASAGGLNEQFF.